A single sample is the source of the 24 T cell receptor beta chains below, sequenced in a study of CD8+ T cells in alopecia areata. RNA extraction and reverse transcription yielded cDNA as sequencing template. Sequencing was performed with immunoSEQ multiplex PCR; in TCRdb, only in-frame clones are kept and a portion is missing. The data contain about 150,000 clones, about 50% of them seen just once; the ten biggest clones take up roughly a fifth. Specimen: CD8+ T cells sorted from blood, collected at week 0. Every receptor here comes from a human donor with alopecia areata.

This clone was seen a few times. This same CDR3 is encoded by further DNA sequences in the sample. The CDR3 DNA sequence: TGCGCCAGCAGCCAAGATCTTGAGGAGACCCAGTACTTC. Encoded protein: CASSQDLEETQYF. The rearrangement joins TRBV4-3 to TRBJ2-5; no firm D call. In germline, CDR1 is LGHNA, CDR2 YSLEER. V was cut by 0 bases and J by 5 bases, with 7 bases left in between. The CDR3 length is 13 residues.

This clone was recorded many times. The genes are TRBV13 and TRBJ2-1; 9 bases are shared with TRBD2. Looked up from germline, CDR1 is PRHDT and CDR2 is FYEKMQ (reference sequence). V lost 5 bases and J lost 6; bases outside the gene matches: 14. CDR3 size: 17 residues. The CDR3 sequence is CASSLKPLGTSRNEQFF. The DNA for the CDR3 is TGTGCCAGCAGCCTAAAACCATTGGGGACTAGCCGCAATGAGCAGTTCTTC.

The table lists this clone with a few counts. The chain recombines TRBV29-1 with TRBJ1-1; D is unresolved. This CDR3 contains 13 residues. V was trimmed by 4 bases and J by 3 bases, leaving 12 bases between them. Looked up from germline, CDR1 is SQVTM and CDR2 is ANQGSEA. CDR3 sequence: CSVVSGLDTEAFF. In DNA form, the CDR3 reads TGCAGCGTTGTAAGCGGTCTGGACACTGAAGCTTTCTTT.

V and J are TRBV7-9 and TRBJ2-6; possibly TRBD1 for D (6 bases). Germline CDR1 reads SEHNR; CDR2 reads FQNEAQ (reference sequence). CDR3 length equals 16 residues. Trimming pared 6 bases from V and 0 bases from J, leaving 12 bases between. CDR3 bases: TGTGCCAGCAGTGGACAGCTGATCTCTGGGGCCAACGTCCTGACTTTC. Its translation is CASSGQLISGANVLTF.

CDR3 sequence: CSVGGNTEMYGYTF. CDR3 DNA sequence: TGCAGCGTTGGGGGTAATACGGAGATGTATGGCTACACCTTC. This chain joins TRBV29-1 and TRBJ1-2; D gene unclear. The germline CDR1 and CDR2 sequences are SQVTM and ANQGSEA. V lost 4 bases, J lost 5 bases, and 17 bases lay in between. CDR3 size: 14 residues.

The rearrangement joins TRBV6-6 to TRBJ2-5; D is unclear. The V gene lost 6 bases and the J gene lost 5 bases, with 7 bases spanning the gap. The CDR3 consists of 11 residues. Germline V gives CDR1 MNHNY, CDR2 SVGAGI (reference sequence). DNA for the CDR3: TGTGCCAGCAGAAATAGGGAGACCCAGTACTTC. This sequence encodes CASRNRETQYF.

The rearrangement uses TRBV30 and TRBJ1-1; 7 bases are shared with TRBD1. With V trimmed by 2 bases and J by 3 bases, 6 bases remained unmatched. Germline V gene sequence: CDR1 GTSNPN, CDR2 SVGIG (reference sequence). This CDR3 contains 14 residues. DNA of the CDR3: TGTGCCTGGAGTTACGGCAGGGGGGACACTGAAGCTTTCTTT. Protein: CAWSYGRGDTEAFF. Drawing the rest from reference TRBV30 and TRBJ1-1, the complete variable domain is SQTIHQWPATLVQPVGSPLSLECTVEGTSNPNLYWYRQAAGRGLQLLFYSVGIGQISSEVPQNLSASRPQDRQFILSSKKLLLSDSGFYLCAWSYGRGDTEAFFGQGTRLTVV.

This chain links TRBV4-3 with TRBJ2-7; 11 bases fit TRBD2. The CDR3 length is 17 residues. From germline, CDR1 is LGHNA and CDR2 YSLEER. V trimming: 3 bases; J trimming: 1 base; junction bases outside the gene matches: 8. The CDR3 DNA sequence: TGCGCCAGCAGCCAGGGGCCTAGCGGGGGGACATCCTACGAGCAGTACTTC. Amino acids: CASSQGPSGGTSYEQYF.

In DNA, the CDR3 is TGCGCCAGCATTGCAGGGCGGATGGAGTATTTT. This codes for CASIAGRMEYF. The gene calls are TRBV10-2 and TRBJ2-3, with D maybe TRBD1 (5 bases). The CDR3 loop spans 11 amino acids. Trimming shortened V by 7 bases and J by 13 bases, and 15 bases separated the two germline ends. Germline V lookup: CDR1 WSHSY, CDR2 SAAADI.

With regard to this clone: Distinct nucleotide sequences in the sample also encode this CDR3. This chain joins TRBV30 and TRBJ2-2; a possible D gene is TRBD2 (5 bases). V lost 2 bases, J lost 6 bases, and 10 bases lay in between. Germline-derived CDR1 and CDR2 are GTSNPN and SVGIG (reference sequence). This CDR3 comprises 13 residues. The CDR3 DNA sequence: TGTGCCTGGAGTTTCGGGGAGTCCGGGGAGCTGTTTTTT. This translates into CAWSFGESGELFF.

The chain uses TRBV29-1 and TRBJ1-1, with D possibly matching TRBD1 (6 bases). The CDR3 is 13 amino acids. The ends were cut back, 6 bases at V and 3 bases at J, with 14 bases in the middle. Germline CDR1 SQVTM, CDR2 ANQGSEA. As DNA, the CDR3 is TGCAGCGTCCCCGGGACACCGCACACTGAAGCTTTCTTT. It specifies CSVPGTPHTEAFF.

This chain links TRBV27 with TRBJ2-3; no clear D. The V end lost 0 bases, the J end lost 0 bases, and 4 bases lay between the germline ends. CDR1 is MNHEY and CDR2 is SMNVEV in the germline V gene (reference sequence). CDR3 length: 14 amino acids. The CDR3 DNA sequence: TGTGCCAGCAGTTTATCGTACAGCACAGATACGCAGTATTTT. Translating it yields CASSLSYSTDTQYF.

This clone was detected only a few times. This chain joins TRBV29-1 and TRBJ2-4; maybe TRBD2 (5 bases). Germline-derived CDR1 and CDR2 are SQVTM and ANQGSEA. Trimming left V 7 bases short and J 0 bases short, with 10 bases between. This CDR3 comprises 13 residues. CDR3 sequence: CSAYGVAKNIQYF. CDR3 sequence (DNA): TGCAGCGCATACGGGGTAGCCAAAAACATTCAGTACTTC.

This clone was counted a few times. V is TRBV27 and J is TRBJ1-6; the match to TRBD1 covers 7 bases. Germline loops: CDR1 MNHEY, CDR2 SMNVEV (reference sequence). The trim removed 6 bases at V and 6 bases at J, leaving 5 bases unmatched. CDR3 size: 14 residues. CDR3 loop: CASRPGQINSPLHF. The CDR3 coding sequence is TGTGCCAGCAGACCGGGACAGATTAATTCACCCCTCCACTTT.

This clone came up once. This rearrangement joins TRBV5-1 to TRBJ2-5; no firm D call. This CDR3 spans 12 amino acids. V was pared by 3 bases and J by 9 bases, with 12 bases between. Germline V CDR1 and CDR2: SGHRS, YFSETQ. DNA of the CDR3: TGCGCCAGCAGCTGGAAGGTTGGGGCCCAGTACTTC. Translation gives CASSWKVGAQYF.

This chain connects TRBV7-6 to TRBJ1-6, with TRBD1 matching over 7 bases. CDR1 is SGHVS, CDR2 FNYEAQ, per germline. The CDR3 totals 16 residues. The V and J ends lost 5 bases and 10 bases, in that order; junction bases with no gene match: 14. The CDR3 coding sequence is TGTGCCAGCAGCCAAAAACTCCGGGACAGTTCCTCACCCCTCCACTTT. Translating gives CASSQKLRDSSSPLHF.

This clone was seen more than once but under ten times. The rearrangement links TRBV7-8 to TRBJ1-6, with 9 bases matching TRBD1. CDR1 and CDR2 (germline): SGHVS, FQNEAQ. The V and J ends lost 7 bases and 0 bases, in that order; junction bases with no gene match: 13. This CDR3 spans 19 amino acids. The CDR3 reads CASTTEPGQGSSYNSPLHF. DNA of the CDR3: TGTGCCAGCACCACAGAACCGGGACAGGGAAGCTCCTATAATTCACCCCTCCACTTT.

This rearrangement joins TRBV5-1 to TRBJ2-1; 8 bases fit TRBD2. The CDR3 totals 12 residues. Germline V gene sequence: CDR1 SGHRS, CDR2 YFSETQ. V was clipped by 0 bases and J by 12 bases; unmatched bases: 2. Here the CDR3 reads CASSLDSGVQFF. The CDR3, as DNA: TGCGCCAGCAGCTTGGATAGCGGGGTGCAGTTCTTC.

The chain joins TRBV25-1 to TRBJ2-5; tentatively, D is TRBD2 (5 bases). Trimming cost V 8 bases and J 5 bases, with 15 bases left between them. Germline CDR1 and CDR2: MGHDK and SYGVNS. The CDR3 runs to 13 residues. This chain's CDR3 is CASLAYLRETQYF. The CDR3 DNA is TGTGCCAGCCTAGCCTACCTGCGGGAGACCCAGTACTTC.

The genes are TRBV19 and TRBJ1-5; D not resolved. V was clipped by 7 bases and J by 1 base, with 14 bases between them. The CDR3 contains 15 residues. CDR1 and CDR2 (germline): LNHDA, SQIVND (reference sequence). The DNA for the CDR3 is TGTGCCAGTAACGGAGAGCTCACAAGCAATCAGCCCCAGCATTTT. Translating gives CASNGELTSNQPQHF. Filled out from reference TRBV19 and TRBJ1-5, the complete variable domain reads DGGITQSPKYLFRKEGQNVTLSCEQNLNHDAMYWYRQDPGQGLRLIYYSQIVNDFQKGDIAEGYSVSREKKESFPLTVTSAQKNPTAFYLCASNGELTSNQPQHFGDGTRLSIL.

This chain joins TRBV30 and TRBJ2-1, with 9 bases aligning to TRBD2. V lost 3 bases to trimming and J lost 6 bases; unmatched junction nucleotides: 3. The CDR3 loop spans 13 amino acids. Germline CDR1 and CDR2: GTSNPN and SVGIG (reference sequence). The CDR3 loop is CAWRGAGGNEQFF. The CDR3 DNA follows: TGTGCCTGGAGGGGAGCGGGAGGCAATGAGCAGTTCTTC.

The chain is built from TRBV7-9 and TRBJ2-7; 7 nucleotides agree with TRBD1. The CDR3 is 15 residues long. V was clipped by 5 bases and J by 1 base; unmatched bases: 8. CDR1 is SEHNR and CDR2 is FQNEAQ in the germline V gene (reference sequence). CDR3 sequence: CASSTLGQMSYEQYF. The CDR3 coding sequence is TGTGCCAGCAGCACCCTGGGACAGATGTCCTACGAGCAGTACTTC.

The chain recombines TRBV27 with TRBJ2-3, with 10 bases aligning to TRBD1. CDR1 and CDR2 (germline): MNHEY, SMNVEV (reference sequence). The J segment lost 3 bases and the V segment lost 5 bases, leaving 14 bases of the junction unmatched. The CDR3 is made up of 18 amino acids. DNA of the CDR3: TGTGCCAGCAGTCCTAGGGCACAGGGACAGGGGAGAACAGATACGCAGTATTTT. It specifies CASSPRAQGQGRTDTQYF.

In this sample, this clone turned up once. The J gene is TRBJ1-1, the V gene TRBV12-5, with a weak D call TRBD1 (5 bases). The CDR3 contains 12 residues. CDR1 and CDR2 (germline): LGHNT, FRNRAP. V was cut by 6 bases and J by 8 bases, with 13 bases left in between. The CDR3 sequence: CASGVGTTEAFF. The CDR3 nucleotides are TGTGCTAGTGGAGTTGGGACGACAGAAGCTTTCTTT.